The 5 T cell receptor beta chains below all came from one sample that was sequenced in a study of regulatory T cells in long-lasting Graves disease. To make TCR beta libraries, researchers used iRepertoire HTBI primers and Arm-PCR of CDR3 regions. TCRdb passed the multiplex PCR reads through MiXCR, listing each CDR3 protein once. This repertoire shows about 350,000 distinct CDR3 sequences, under 20% found once; its top ten account for roughly a fifth. Documented time point: newly diagnosed GD, antithyroid drugs for less than 3 months. Scientists built the TCR library using RNA that was extracted from PBMCs. These data also featured in a second study, about T cells in Graves' hyperthyroidism and ophthalmopathy.

This material consisted of peripheral blood mononuclear cells (PBMCs), taken at new diagnosis, from a patient treated with antithyroid drugs. The receptors derive from a woman younger than 30 with Graves disease.

This clonotype showed up many times. The genes are TRBV3-1 and TRBJ1-1; D remains unclear. Trimming took off 3 bases at V and 0 bases at J, with 8 bases between the two ends. This CDR3 comprises 14 residues. Germline CDR1 reads LGHDT; CDR2 reads YNNKEL (reference sequence). In DNA, the CDR3 is TGTGCCAGCAGCCATGCCAGTCTGAACACTGAAGCTTTCTTT. Translation gives CASSHASLNTEAFF.

To note about this clonotype: At one end the junction does not follow the germline gene, possibly because of a read error. CDR3 bases: TGCGCCAGCAGCCAAGAGGAGAGGATGAACACTGAAGCTCTCTTT. Translation: CASSQEERMNTEALF. This chain uses TRBV4-3 with TRBJ1-1, with D unclear. Germline V gene sequence: CDR1 LGHNA, CDR2 YSLEER. The CDR3 has 15 residues.

This clonotype was counted at least ten times. The rearrangement joins TRBV2 to TRBJ1-6; a weak D match, TRBD1 (6 bases). The V gene lost 6 bases and the J gene lost 0 bases, with 30 bases spanning the gap. Germline V CDR1 and CDR2: SNHLY, FYNNEI. This CDR3 has 22 amino acids. The chain's CDR3 is CASSQEGRQGMVRSSYNSPLHF. The CDR3 bases are TGTGCCAGCAGCCAAGAGGGTCGTCAGGGGATGGTAAGGAGCTCCTATAATTCACCCCTCCACTTT.

At least ten counts were recorded for this clonotype. The rearrangement links TRBV7-9 to TRBJ2-3, with D possibly being TRBD1 or TRBD2 (5 bases each). CDR3 length: 17 residues. The germline gives CDR1 SEHNR, CDR2 FQNEAQ (reference sequence). The V end was cut by 5 bases, the J end by 9 bases, with 27 bases between. The CDR3 sequence is CASSHRDGRPSSETQYF. CDR3 sequence (DNA): TGTGCCAGCAGCCACCGGGACGGCCGTCCTTCGAGTGAAACGCAGTATTTT. Together with reference TRBV7-9 and TRBJ2-3, the CDR3 gives the full variable domain: DTGVSQNPRHKITKRGQNVTFRCDPISEHNRLYWYRQTLGQGPEFLTYFQNEAQLEKSRLLSDRFSAERPKGSFSTLEIQRTEQGDSAMYLCASSHRDGRPSSETQYFGPGTRLTVL.

This chain joins TRBV9 and TRBJ2-1; 7 bases line up with TRBD1. V lost 3 bases, J lost 4 bases, and 7 bases stayed unmatched. The CDR3 sequence is 15 residues long. Germline V gives CDR1 SGDLS, CDR2 YYNGEE. This CDR3 reads CASSGRDSLYNEQFF. The CDR3 nucleotides read TGTGCCAGCAGCGGCCGGGACAGCCTTTACAATGAGCAGTTCTTC.